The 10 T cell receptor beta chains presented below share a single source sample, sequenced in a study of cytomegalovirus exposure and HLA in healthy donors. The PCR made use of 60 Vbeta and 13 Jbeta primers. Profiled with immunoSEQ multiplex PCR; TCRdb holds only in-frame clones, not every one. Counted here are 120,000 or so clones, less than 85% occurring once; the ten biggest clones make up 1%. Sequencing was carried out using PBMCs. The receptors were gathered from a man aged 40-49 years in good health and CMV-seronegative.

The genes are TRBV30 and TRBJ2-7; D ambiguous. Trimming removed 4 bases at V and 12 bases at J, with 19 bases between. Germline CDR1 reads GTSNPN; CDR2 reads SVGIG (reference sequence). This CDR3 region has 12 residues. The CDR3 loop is CAWTPGASFLYF. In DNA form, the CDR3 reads TGTGCCTGGACCCCGGGTGCGTCATTTCTGTACTTC.

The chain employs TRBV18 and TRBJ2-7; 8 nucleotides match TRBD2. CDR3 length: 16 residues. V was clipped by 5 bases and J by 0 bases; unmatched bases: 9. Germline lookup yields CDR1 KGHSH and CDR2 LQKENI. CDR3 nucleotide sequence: TGTGCCAGCTCATCAAATAGCGGGGTAAGCTCCTACGAGCAGTACTTC. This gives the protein CASSSNSGVSSYEQYF.

For the CDR3, the DNA is TGTGCCAGCAGCCACAAGCGGGGGGGAGGCCAAGAGACCCAGTACTTC. Encoded protein: CASSHKRGGGQETQYF. The gene calls are TRBV7-8 and TRBJ2-5, with 10 bases that match TRBD2. CDR1 and CDR2 (germline): SGHVS, FQNEAQ. V shed 5 bases, J shed 1 base, and the junction held 7 bases outside the gene matches. CDR3 size: 16 residues.

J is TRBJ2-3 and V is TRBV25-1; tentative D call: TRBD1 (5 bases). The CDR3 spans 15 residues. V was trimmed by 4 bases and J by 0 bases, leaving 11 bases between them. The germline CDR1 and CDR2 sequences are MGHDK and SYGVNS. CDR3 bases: TGTGCCAGCAGTGCGCTGACAGCCAGCACAGATACGCAGTATTTT. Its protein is CASSALTASTDTQYF.

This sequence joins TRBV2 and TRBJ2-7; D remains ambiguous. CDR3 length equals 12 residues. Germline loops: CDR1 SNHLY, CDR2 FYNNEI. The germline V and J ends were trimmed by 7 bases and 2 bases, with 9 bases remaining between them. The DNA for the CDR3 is TGTGCCAGCAATCGAGCCGCCTACGAGCAGTACTTC. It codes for CASNRAAYEQYF. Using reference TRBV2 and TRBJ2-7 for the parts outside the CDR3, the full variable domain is EPEVTQTPSHQVTQMGQEVILRCVPISNHLYFYWYRQILGQKVEFLVSFYNNEISEKSEIFDDQFSVERPDGSNFTLKIRSTKLEDSAMYFCASNRAAYEQYFGPGTRLTVT.

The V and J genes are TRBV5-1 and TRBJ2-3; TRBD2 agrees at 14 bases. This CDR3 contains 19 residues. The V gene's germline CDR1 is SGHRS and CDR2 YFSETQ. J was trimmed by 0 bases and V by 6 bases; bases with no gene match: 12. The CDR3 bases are TGCGCCAGCACTGTCCTAGGACTAGCGGGAGGATCTAGCACAGATACGCAGTATTTT. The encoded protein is CASTVLGLAGGSSTDTQYF.

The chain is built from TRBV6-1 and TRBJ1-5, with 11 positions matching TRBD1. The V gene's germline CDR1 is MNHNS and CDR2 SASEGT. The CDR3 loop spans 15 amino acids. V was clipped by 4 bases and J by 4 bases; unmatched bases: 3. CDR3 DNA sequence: TGTGCCAGCAGTGCCGGGACAGGGGGGAATCAGCCCCAGCATTTT. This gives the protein CASSAGTGGNQPQHF.

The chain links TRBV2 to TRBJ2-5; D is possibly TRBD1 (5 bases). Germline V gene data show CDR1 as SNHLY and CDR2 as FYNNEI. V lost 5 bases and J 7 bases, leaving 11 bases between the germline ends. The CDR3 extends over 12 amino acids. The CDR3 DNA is TGTGCCAGCAGTCCCGATAGGGGGACCCAGTACTTC. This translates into CASSPDRGTQYF.

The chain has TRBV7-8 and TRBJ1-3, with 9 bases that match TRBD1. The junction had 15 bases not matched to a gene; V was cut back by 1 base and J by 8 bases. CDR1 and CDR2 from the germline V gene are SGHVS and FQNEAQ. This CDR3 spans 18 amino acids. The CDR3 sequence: CASSLEVQGQGSKYTIYF. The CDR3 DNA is TGTGCCAGCAGCTTAGAGGTGCAGGGACAGGGTAGTAAATACACCATATATTTT.

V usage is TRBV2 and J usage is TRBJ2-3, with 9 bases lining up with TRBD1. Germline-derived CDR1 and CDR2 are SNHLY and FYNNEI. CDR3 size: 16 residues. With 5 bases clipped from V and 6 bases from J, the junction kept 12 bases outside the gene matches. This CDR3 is CASSPRTGALPDTQYF. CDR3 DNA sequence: TGTGCCAGCAGTCCGCGGACAGGGGCCTTGCCGGATACGCAGTATTTT.